This T cell receptor (beta chain) was sequenced during a study of T cell changes during pregnancy in multiple sclerosis. The data were produced by immunoSEQ multiplex PCR, yet TCRdb's version contains in-frame clones alone and is incomplete. This table holds 55,000 to 65,000 clones, almost 95% found once. Germline values: CDR1 MNHEY, CDR2 SMNVEV (reference sequence). This CDR3 comprises 14 residues. V was shortened by 6 bases and J by 6 bases, with 15 bases between the two germline ends. This sample comprised peripheral blood, obtained in the first trimester of pregnancy. The TCR comes from a female donor with multiple sclerosis, enrolled in a pregnancy study. V gene TRBV27 combines with J gene TRBJ1-5, with a possible D match to TRBD1 (5 bases). CDR3 bases: TGTGCCAGCAGCCCGGGACTACTCCCTCAGCCCCAGCATTTT. Its protein is CASSPGLLPQPQHF.